Listed here are 23 T cell receptor beta chains from one sample, sequenced in a study of cytomegalovirus exposure and HLA in healthy donors. The PCR ran on 60 Vbeta and 13 Jbeta primers. Sequencing used immunoSEQ multiplex PCR; TCRdb keeps in-frame clones, though not all of them. Of roughly 100,000 clones in the sample, around 80% were seen once. The specimen was PBMCs. The source is a woman aged 18-29 years in good health and CMV-seropositive.

This clone was recorded only once. The CDR3 loop is CASSFLKTSGPYEQYF. CDR3 coding DNA: TGTGCCAGCAGTTTCCTCAAGACTAGCGGGCCTTACGAGCAGTACTTC. The V call is TRBV27, the J call TRBJ2-7; TRBD2 agrees at 10 bases. After removal of 3 bases from V and 4 bases from J, the junction contained 9 bases not matched to a gene. The germline V gene has CDR1 MNHEY and CDR2 SMNVEV (reference sequence). The CDR3 loop spans 16 amino acids.

The genes are TRBV7-9 and TRBJ1-1; TRBD1 is a possible D gene (5 bases). The CDR3 consists of 14 residues. Looked up from germline, CDR1 is SEHNR and CDR2 is FQNEAQ (reference sequence). Trimming pared 7 bases from V and 0 bases from J, leaving 12 bases between. CDR3 loop: CASTYRGMNTEAFF. CDR3 sequence (DNA): TGTGCCAGCACCTACCGGGGGATGAACACTGAAGCTTTCTTT. Together with reference TRBV7-9 and TRBJ1-1, the CDR3 gives the full variable domain: DTGVSQNPRHKITKRGQNVTFRCDPISEHNRLYWYRQTLGQGPEFLTYFQNEAQLEKSRLLSDRFSAERPKGSFSTLEIQRTEQGDSAMYLCASTYRGMNTEAFFGQGTRLTVV.

CDR3 in amino acids: CSVVLVAQGREQYF. The DNA of the CDR3 is TGCAGCGTTGTTTTGGTAGCCCAGGGTCGGGAGCAGTACTTC. This rearrangement joins TRBV29-1 to TRBJ2-7, with a tentative D call TRBD1 (5 bases). In germline, CDR1 is SQVTM, CDR2 ANQGSEA. Trimming cost V 4 bases and J 7 bases, with 20 bases left between them. The CDR3 covers 14 residues.

The gene calls are TRBV18 and TRBJ2-3; D is undetermined. The CDR3 is 12 residues long. Germline CDR1 and CDR2: KGHSH and LQKENI. V was clipped by 3 bases and J by 6 bases, with 7 bases between them. The CDR3 loop is CASSPSLDTQYF. CDR3 nucleotides: TGTGCCAGCTCACCGTCCTTGGATACGCAGTATTTT.

This chain joins TRBV5-1 and TRBJ2-7; 7 positions agree with TRBD2. Looked up from germline, CDR1 is SGHRS and CDR2 is YFSETQ. The CDR3 is 14 residues long. With 5 bases clipped from V and 4 bases from J, the junction kept 9 bases outside the gene matches. CDR3 region: CASSVGEGSYEQYF. CDR3 nucleotides: TGCGCCAGCAGTGTAGGGGAGGGGTCTTACGAGCAGTACTTC.

This clone was seen only once. Here the CDR3 reads CASSFVGGGRETQYF. DNA for the CDR3: TGTGCCAGCAGCTTCGTTGGCGGGGGGAGGGAGACCCAGTACTTC. The V call is TRBV7-9, the J call TRBJ2-5; 8 nucleotides agree with TRBD2. The CDR3 runs 15 residues. The J segment lost 5 bases and the V segment lost 3 bases, leaving 8 bases of the junction unmatched. From germline, CDR1 is SEHNR and CDR2 FQNEAQ (reference sequence).

The rearrangement joins TRBV5-1 to TRBJ2-2; 9 nucleotides agree with TRBD1. The CDR3 covers 14 residues. The V and J ends lost 4 bases and 3 bases, in that order; junction bases with no gene match: 1. CDR1 and CDR2 (germline): SGHRS, YFSETQ. CDR3 nucleotides: TGCGCCAGCAGCCGACAGGGGGACACCGGGGAGCTGTTTTTT. Translation gives CASSRQGDTGELFF.

This clone was found once. DNA for the CDR3: TGTGCCAGCAGTTTAAGGGAGGGGAACACTGAAGCTTTCTTT. It yields the protein CASSLREGNTEAFF. The chain joins TRBV28 to TRBJ1-1, with D uncertain. Germline loops: CDR1 MDHEN, CDR2 SYDVKM. Trimming pared 2 bases from V and 1 base from J, leaving 8 bases between. This CDR3 has 14 amino acids.

The rearrangement uses TRBV20-1 and TRBJ2-3; D is ambiguous. Germline V CDR1 and CDR2: DFQATT, SNEGSKA (reference sequence). Trimming stripped 7 bases from V and 2 bases from J, with 7 bases between. This CDR3 spans 11 amino acids. CDR3 in DNA: TGCAGTGGCGGATTCACAGATACGCAGTATTTT. Its protein is CSGGFTDTQYF.

The CDR3 protein is CASSPAERWEQYF. The CDR3 coding sequence is TGTGCCAGCAGCCCGGCTGAGCGCTGGGAGCAGTACTTC. The chain has TRBV5-6 and TRBJ2-7, with D uncertain. With 4 bases removed from V and 7 bases from J, the gap between germline ends came to 15 bases. Germline V gene lookup returns CDR1 SGHDT and CDR2 YYEEEE. This CDR3 region has 13 residues.

This chain joins TRBV7-8 and TRBJ2-3; 10 positions agree with TRBD1. The CDR3 consists of 15 residues. With V trimmed by 3 bases and J by 3 bases, 3 bases remained unmatched. The germline gives CDR1 SGHVS, CDR2 FQNEAQ. CDR3: CASSFRTGGTDTQYF. The CDR3 DNA sequence: TGTGCCAGCAGCTTCAGGACAGGGGGTACAGATACGCAGTATTTT.

CDR3 sequence: CASRPGQGTGELFF. Written as DNA, the CDR3 is TGTGCCAGTAGACCGGGACAGGGAACCGGGGAGCTGTTTTTT. The rearrangement links TRBV6-6 to TRBJ2-2, with 9 bases matching TRBD1. CDR3 length: 14 residues. Germline CDR1 MNHNY, CDR2 SVGAGI (reference sequence). J gave up 5 bases and V 9 bases, and 7 bases lay outside the gene matches.

V usage is TRBV29-1 and J usage is TRBJ1-4; no firm D call. Germline CDR1 and CDR2: SQVTM and ANQGSEA. The CDR3 contains 14 residues. V was shortened by 5 bases and J by 6 bases, with 16 bases between the two germline ends. Here the CDR3 reads CSVMVSNRYEKLFF. CDR3 in DNA: TGCAGCGTTATGGTCTCCAATCGGTATGAAAAACTGTTTTTT. Variable domain in full (rest from reference TRBV29-1 and TRBJ1-4): SAVISQKPSRDICQRGTSLTIQCQVDSQVTMMFWYRQQPGQSLTLIATANQGSEATYESGFVIDKFPISRPNLTFSTLTVSNMSPEDSSIYLCSVMVSNRYEKLFFGSGTQLSVL.

This sequence joins TRBV5-1 and TRBJ2-5; maybe TRBD2 (6 bases). V shed 5 bases and J shed 3 bases, with 14 bases lying between them. CDR3 size: 14 residues. Germline V CDR1 and CDR2: SGHRS, YFSETQ. This chain's CDR3 is CASRGGTREETQYF. CDR3 DNA sequence: TGCGCCAGCAGGGGCGGGACGAGAGAAGAGACCCAGTACTTC.

This clone has just a few counts. CDR3 region: CASSPGGSAYNEQFF. CDR3 bases: TGTGCCAGCTCACCAGGGGGGTCGGCGTACAATGAGCAGTTCTTC. The J gene is TRBJ2-1, the V gene TRBV18, with D maybe TRBD2 (6 bases). The CDR3 runs 15 residues. Germline V CDR1 and CDR2: KGHSH, LQKENI. Trimming took off 2 bases at V and 4 bases at J, with 12 bases between the two ends. Using reference TRBV18 and TRBJ2-1 for the parts outside the CDR3, the full variable domain is NAGVMQNPRHLVRRRGQEARLRCSPMKGHSHVYWYRQLPEEGLKFMVYLQKENIIDESGMPKERFSAEFPKEGPSILRIQQVVRGDSAAYFCASSPGGSAYNEQFFGPGTRLTVL.

This clone has only a few counts. The chain combines TRBV10-1 with TRBJ2-5; TRBD2 matches at 7 bases. Trimming cost V 4 bases and J 5 bases; bases outside gene matches: 19. This CDR3 has 18 residues. Germline CDR1 WNHNN, CDR2 SYGVQD (reference sequence). In nucleotides, the CDR3 is TGCGCCAGCAGTGGTTCGTCTAGCGGCCTCCCTGGGGAGGAGACCCAGTACTTC. It translates to CASSGSSSGLPGEETQYF.

The V call is TRBV28, the J call TRBJ2-7; a possible D gene is TRBD2 (6 bases). The germline V gene encodes CDR1 MDHEN and CDR2 SYDVKM. The CDR3 loop spans 15 amino acids. V dropped 4 bases and J dropped 2 bases, with 15 bases sitting between them. CDR3 nucleotide sequence: TGTGCCAGCAGTTCCCAGCGGGTGGGAACCTACGAGCAGTACTTC. Its protein product is CASSSQRVGTYEQYF.

This clone was seen a few times. This chain uses TRBV5-8 with TRBJ2-4, with a weak D call TRBD2 (5 bases). CDR1 SGHTS and CDR2 YDEGEE come from the germline V gene. The CDR3 spans 15 residues. V was clipped by 0 bases and J by 8 bases, with 15 bases between them. The CDR3 reads CASSLGLAPRYIQYF. The CDR3 bases are TGTGCCAGCAGCTTGGGTCTAGCACCTCGTTACATTCAGTACTTC.

The chain has TRBV9 and TRBJ2-1; TRBD2 matches 7 bases. The CDR3 sequence is 16 residues long. Trimming removed 0 bases from V and 4 bases from J; junction bases left unmatched: 7. Germline V gene sequence: CDR1 SGDLS, CDR2 YYNGEE. The CDR3, as DNA: TGTGCCAGCAGCGTAGACAGCGGGACTACATACAATGAGCAGTTCTTC. It is translated as CASSVDSGTTYNEQFF.

The CDR3 region has the DNA TGCGCCAGCAGCACGGGGACAGCCCACTATGGCTACACCTTC. This translates into CASSTGTAHYGYTF. The rearrangement links TRBV5-1 to TRBJ1-2; 7 bases fit TRBD1. V was clipped by 4 bases and J by 3 bases; unmatched bases: 6. This CDR3 is built from 14 residues. The germline V gene encodes CDR1 SGHRS and CDR2 YFSETQ.

This chain connects TRBV4-2 to TRBJ2-3; TRBD2 agrees at 8 bases. V was pared by 5 bases and J by 1 base, with 8 bases of the junction left unmatched. Looked up from germline, CDR1 is LGHNA and CDR2 is YNFKEQ. This CDR3 contains 16 residues. This chain's CDR3 is CASSSKTGGGTDTQYF. CDR3 coding DNA: TGTGCCAGCAGCTCTAAAACGGGAGGGGGCACAGATACGCAGTATTTT.

This sequence joins TRBV6-4 and TRBJ2-3; D call uncertain. In germline, CDR1 is MRHNA, CDR2 SNTAGT. The CDR3 totals 13 residues. The V end lost 3 bases, the J end lost 1 base, and 5 bases lay between the germline ends. The CDR3 region has the DNA TGTGCCAGCAGTGAGACTGGCACAGATACGCAGTATTTT. Amino acid sequence: CASSETGTDTQYF.

This clone was picked up a small number of times. This chain connects TRBV5-6 to TRBJ1-2; D gene uncertain. V lost 0 bases and J 0 bases, leaving 6 bases between the germline ends. Germline V CDR1 and CDR2: SGHDT, YYEEEE. The CDR3 contains 14 residues. The CDR3 DNA follows: TGTGCCAGCAGCTTGGGGCGGCCTAACTATGGCTACACCTTC. Encoded protein: CASSLGRPNYGYTF.